The clone carrying this TCR beta chain has just a few counts. In the library, individual cDNA molecules carried attached unique molecular identifiers. MiXCR was run by TCRdb on the 5' RACE reads, yielding one entry per CDR3 protein. The data hold 66,000 or so distinct CDR3 sequences, with under 15% observed a single time. This sample is drawn from a study of early T cells in non-severe SARS-CoV-2 infection. Source material: whole blood. The sequence was collected from an adult who was a healthcare worker with PCR-confirmed SARS-CoV-2 infection or an uninfected control (not recorded which).

The CDR3 is CASGRGNTIYF. CDR3 coding DNA: TGTGCCAGCGGGCGTGGAAACACCATATATTTT. The J gene is TRBJ1-3, the V gene TRBV3-1; D not resolved. Per the germline V gene, CDR1 is LGHDT and CDR2 is YNNKEL (reference sequence). Between the trimmed V and J ends, which lost 8 bases and 3 bases, there was a span of 5 bases. The CDR3 runs 11 residues.